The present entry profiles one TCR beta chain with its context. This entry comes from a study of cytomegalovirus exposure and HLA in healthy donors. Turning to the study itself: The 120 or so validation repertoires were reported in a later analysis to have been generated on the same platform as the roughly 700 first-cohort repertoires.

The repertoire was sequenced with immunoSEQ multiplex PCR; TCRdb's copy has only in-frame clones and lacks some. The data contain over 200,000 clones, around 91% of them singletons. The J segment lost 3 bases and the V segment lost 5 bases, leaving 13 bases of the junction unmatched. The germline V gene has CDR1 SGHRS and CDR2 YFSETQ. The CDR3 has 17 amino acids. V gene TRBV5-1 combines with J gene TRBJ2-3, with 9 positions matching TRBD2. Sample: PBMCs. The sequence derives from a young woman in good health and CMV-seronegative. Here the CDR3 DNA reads TGCGCCAGCAGGCTCAAAGGCGGGGGGGCGTCTACAGATACGCAGTATTTT. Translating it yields CASRLKGGGASTDTQYF.